This T cell receptor (beta chain) originates from a study of T cell responses to AZD1222 COVID-19 vaccine. General study points: The reported proportion of spike-specific TCRs targeting unmutated variant regions was nearly half.

The CDR3 has 16 residues. CDR1 is SEHNR, CDR2 FQNEAQ, per germline (reference sequence). The trim removed 1 base at V and 5 bases at J, leaving 10 bases unmatched. Assay used: immunoSEQ multiplex PCR; TCRdb lists only in-frame clones, some missing. The sample lists fewer than 120,000 clones, around 89% occurring once. As to this clone: Its antigen is not identified.

This sequence was found in an adult in good health. The sample was peripheral blood, taken on day 0 of AZD1222 vaccination. The chain carries TRBV7-9 and TRBJ1-1, with 7 bases aligning to TRBD1. CDR3 residues: CASSLGGYRGRTEAFF. The CDR3 DNA is TGTGCCAGCAGCTTAGGGGGCTACAGGGGAAGAACTGAAGCTTTCTTT.